This TCR beta chain was sequenced in a study of blood T cell repertoires in COVID-19. Across the study: T cells, B-cell-depleted T cells, or PBMCs supplied cDNA or gDNA.

Per the original data handling: Estimated nucleated cell counts came from reference gene primer amplification. This table comes from immunoSEQ multiplex PCR, and its TCRdb copy is limited to in-frame clones, with some not included. V and J calls and clone size come straight from that table; D and trimming were deduced from the DNA. This sample has about 190,000 clones, with 70% to 90% found just once. CDR3 size: 16 residues. The V gene lost 4 bases and the J gene lost 1 base, with 16 bases spanning the gap. The germline V gene encodes CDR1 SGHVS and CDR2 FQNEAQ. The chain is built from TRBV7-8 and TRBJ2-5, with D perhaps matching TRBD2 (6 bases). Specimen: peripheral blood. The receptor comes from a man aged 25-45 years with acute or convalescent COVID-19. The CDR3: CASSSNIGTFQETQYF. In nucleotides, the CDR3 is TGTGCCAGCAGCTCGAACATCGGGACTTTCCAAGAGACCCAGTACTTC.